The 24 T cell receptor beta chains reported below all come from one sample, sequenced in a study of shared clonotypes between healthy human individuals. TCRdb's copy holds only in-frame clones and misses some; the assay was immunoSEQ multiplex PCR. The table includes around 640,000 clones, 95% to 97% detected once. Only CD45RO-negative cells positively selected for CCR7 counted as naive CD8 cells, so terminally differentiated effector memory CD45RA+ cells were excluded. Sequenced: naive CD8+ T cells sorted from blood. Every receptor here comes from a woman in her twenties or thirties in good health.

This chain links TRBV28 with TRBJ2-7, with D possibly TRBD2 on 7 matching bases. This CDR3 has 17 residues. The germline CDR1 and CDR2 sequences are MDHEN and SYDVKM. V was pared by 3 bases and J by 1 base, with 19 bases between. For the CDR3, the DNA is TGTGCCAGCAGTTTTCCCACCCGGGGGCGGGAGTCCTACGAGCAGTACTTC. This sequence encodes CASSFPTRGRESYEQYF.

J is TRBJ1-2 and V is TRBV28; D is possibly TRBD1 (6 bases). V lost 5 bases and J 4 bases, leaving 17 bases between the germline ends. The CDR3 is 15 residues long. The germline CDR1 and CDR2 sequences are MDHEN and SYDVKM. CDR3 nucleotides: TGTGCCAGCAGTCCCGGCGGGGGGCCCGGCTATGGCTACACCTTC. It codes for CASSPGGGPGYGYTF.

This CDR3 is CASSYSRGGGDGYTF. As DNA, the CDR3 is TGTGCCAGCAGTTACTCGAGAGGTGGAGGGGATGGCTACACCTTC. The V gene is TRBV6-5, the J gene TRBJ1-2; possibly TRBD1 for D (5 bases). Trimming took off 0 bases at V and 6 bases at J, with 14 bases between the two ends. The germline gives CDR1 MNHEY, CDR2 SVGAGI. The CDR3 covers 15 residues.

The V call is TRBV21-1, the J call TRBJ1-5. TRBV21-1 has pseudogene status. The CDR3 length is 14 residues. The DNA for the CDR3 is TGTGCCAGCAGGGAGGAGGGGATGAATCAGCCCCAGCATTTT. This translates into CASREEGMNQPQHF.

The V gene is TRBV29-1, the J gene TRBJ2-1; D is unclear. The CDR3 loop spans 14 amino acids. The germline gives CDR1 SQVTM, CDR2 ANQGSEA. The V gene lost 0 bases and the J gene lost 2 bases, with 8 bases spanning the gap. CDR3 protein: CSVEEGRPYNEQFF. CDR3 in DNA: TGCAGCGTTGAAGAGGGCAGACCCTACAATGAGCAGTTCTTC.

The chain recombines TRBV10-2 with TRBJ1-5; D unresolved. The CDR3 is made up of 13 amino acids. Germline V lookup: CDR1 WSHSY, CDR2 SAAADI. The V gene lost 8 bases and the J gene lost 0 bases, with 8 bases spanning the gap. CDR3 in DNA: TGCGCCAGCGGGCAATATAGCAATCAGCCCCAGCATTTT. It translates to CASGQYSNQPQHF.

The CDR3 here is CASSSTQQGALKKLFF. CDR3 nucleotides: TGTGCCAGCAGCTCAACCCAACAGGGGGCGCTTAAAAAACTGTTTTTT. The genes are TRBV13 and TRBJ1-4; 9 bases are a match to TRBD1. The CDR3 runs 16 residues. With V trimmed by 4 bases and J by 9 bases, 12 bases remained unmatched. CDR1 PRHDT and CDR2 FYEKMQ come from the germline V gene (reference sequence).

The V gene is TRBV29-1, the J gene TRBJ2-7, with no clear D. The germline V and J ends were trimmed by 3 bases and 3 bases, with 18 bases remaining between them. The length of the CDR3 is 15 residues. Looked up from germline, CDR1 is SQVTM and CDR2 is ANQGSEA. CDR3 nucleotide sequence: TGCAGCGTTGAGTATAGCCACGACGAAGGCTACGAGCAGTACTTC. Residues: CSVEYSHDEGYEQYF.

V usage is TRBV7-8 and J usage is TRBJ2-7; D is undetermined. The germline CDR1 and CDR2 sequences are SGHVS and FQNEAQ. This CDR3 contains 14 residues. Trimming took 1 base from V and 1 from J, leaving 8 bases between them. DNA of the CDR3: TGTGCCAGCAGCTTAGTGGGGTTTTCCTACGAGCAGTACTTC. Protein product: CASSLVGFSYEQYF.

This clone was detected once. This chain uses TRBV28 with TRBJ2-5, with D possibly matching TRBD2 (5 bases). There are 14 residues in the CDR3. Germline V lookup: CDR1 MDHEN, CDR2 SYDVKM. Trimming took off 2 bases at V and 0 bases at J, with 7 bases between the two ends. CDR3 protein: CASSLTADQETQYF. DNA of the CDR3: TGTGCCAGCAGTTTAACAGCGGACCAAGAGACCCAGTACTTC.

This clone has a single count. The CDR3: CATRDGRQGSYEQYF. The CDR3 nucleotides are TGTGCCACGAGGGACGGGAGGCAAGGGTCCTACGAGCAGTACTTC. The V gene is TRBV19, the J gene TRBJ2-7, with 7 positions matching TRBD2. The junction had 13 bases not matched to a gene; V was cut back by 10 bases and J by 1 base. This CDR3 is 15 amino acids long. Looked up from germline, CDR1 is LNHDA and CDR2 is SQIVND (reference sequence).

The CDR3 DNA follows: TGTGCCAGCAGCTTGTCTCAGGCCTCCTATGGCTACACCTTC. It translates to CASSLSQASYGYTF. This sequence joins TRBV5-4 and TRBJ1-2, with D unresolved. Trimming left V 1 base short and J 4 bases short, with 11 bases between. Germline loops: CDR1 SGHNT, CDR2 YYREEE (reference sequence). The CDR3 sequence is 14 residues long.

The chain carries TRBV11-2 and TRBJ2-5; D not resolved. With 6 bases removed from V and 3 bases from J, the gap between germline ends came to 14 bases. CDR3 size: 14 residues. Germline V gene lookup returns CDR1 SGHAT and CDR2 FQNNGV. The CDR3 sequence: CASSSASLEETQYF. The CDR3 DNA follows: TGTGCCAGCAGTTCAGCGAGTTTAGAAGAGACCCAGTACTTC.

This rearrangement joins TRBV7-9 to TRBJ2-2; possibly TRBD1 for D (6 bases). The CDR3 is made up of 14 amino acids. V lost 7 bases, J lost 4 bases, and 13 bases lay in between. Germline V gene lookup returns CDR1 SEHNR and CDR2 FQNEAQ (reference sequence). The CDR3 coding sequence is TGTGCCAGCACCACAGGGTCTAGCACCGGGGAGCTGTTTTTT. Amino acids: CASTTGSSTGELFF.

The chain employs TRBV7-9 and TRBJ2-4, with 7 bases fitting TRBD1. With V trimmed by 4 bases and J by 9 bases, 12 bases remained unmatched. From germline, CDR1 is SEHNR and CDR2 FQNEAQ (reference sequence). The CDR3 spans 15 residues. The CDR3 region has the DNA TGTGCCAGCAGCTCCTTACCTCAGACAGGGAGCATTCAGTACTTC. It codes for CASSSLPQTGSIQYF.

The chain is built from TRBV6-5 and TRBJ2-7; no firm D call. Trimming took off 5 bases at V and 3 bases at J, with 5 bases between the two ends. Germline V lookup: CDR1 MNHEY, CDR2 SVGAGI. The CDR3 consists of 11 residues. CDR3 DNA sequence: TGTGCCAGCAGTACCATCTACGAGCAGTACTTC. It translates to CASSTIYEQYF.

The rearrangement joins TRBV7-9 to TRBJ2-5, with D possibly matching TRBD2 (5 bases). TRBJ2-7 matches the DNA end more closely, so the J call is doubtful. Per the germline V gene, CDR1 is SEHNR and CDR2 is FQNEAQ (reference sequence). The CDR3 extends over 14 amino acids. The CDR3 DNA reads TGTGCCAGCAGTCGGACTTTCGACGAGTACGAGCAGTACTTC. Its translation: CASSRTFDEYEQYF.

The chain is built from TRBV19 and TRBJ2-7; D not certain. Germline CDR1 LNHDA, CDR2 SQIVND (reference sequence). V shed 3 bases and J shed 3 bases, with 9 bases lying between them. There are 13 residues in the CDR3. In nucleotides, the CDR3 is TGTGCCAGTAGTATTGAAGTAGACTACGAGCAGTACTTC. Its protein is CASSIEVDYEQYF.

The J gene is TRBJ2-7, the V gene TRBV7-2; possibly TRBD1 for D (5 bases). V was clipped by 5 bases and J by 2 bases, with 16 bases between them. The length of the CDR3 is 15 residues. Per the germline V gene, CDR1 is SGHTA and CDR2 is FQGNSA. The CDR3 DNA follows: TGTGCCAGCAGCACCCGACAGTCACACACCTACGAGCAGTACTTC. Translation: CASSTRQSHTYEQYF.

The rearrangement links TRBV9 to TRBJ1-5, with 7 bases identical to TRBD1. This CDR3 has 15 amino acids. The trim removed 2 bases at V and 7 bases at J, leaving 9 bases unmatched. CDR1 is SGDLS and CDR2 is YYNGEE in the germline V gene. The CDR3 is CASSVTGEAFQPQHF. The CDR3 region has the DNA TGTGCCAGCAGCGTTACAGGGGAAGCGTTCCAGCCCCAGCATTTT. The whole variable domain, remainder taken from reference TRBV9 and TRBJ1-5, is DSGVTQTPKHLITATGQRVTLRCSPRSGDLSVYWYQQSLDQGLQFLIQYYNGEERAKGNILERFSAQQFPDLHSELNLSSLELGDSALYFCASSVTGEAFQPQHFGDGTRLSIL.

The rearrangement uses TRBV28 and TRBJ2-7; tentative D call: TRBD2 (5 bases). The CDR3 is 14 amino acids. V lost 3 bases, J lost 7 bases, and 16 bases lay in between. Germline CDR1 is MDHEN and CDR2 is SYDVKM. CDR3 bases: TGTGCCAGCAGTTTTAATTTCCGGGATTGGGAGCAGTACTTC. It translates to CASSFNFRDWEQYF.

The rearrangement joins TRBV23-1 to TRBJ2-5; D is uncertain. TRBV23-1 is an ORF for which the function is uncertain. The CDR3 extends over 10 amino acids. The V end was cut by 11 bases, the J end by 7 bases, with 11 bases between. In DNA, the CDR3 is TGCGCCGCTCCCCCCGGGACCCAGTACTTC. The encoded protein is CAAPPGTQYF.

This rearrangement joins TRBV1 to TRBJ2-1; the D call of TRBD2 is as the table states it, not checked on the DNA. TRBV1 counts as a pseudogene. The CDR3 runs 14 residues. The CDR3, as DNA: TGCACCAGCAGCCAACCGGGAACCCGGGATGAGCAGTTCTTC. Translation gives CTSSQPGTRDEQFF.

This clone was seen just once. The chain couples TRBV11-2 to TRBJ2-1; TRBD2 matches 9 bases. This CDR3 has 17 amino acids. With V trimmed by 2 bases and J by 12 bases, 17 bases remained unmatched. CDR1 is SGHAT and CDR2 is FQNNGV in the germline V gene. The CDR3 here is CASSLNGLREGRIRQFF. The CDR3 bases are TGTGCCAGCAGCTTAAATGGGTTGCGGGAGGGCCGCATTCGGCAGTTCTTC.